A selection of T cell receptor beta chains follows, all from one sample in a study of regulatory T cells in long-lasting Graves disease. TCRdb ran MiXCR on the multiplex PCR reads and lists one entry per CDR3 protein. The table records about 460,000 distinct CDR3 sequences, about 20% of them present only once. The sequencing used peripheral blood mononuclear cells (PBMCs), collected when the disease was refractory, from a patient treated with antithyroid drugs. The receptors stem from a female donor with Graves disease. CDR3s include the opening cysteine and the closing phenylalanine or tryptophan. The D gene is left open where the match is weak. The size entry is marked missing in some rows and otherwise reads once, few, many or a size class.

length	size	J	D	V	DNA	CDR3
16	NA	TRBJ2-2	NA	TRBV7-2	TGTGCCAGCAGCGCTAGGTTAGGGTACGACACCGGGGAGCTGTTTTTT	CASSARLGYDTGELFF
14	NA	TRBJ1-5	TRBD1	TRBV19	TGTGCCAGTAGCCGAACGGGACAGGGGAAGTTCCAGCATTTT	CASSRTGQGKFQHF
15	NA	TRBJ2-5	TRBD2	TRBV27	TGTGCCAGCGGTGCTCTAGCGGGCGATAAAGAGACCCAGTACTTC	CASGALAGDKETQYF
12	many	TRBJ1-1	NA	TRBV12-3/TRBV12-4	TGTGCCAGCAGTTTCCCGGGAGCTGAAGCTTTCTTT	CASSFPGAEAFF
15	NA	TRBJ1-5	NA	TRBV20-1	TGCAGTGCTAGAGATGGGGCAGGGAAAGGTCAGCCCCAGCATTTT	CSARDGAGKGQPQHF
16	NA	TRBJ2-3	NA	TRBV7-3	TGTGCCAGCAGCTTGGGCGCACAGCAAAGCACAGATACGCAGTATTTT	CASSLGAQQSTDTQYF
11	once	TRBJ2-7	NA	TRBV30	TGTGCCTGGAGTGGGCCGGGGGAGCAGTACTTC	CAWSGPGEQYF
15	many	TRBJ1-2	NA	TRBV2	TGTGCCAGCAGTGAACGGGCACCCAACTGGGGAGGCTACACCTTC	CASSERAPNWGGYTF
17	few	TRBJ2-5	TRBD2	TRBV29-1	TGCAGCGTTAGGAGGCCGCTAGCGGTGCCCTATCAAGAGACCCAGTACTTC	CSVRRPLAVPYQETQYF
16	few	TRBJ1-1	TRBD1	TRBV10-3	TGTGCCATCAGTGCCCCTGGGGACAGGGCAAACACTGAAGCTTTCTTT	CAISAPGDRANTEAFF
15	few	TRBJ1-1	TRBD1	TRBV30	TGTGCCTGGATTCCCCCCGACAGGGGAGGCACTGAAGCTTTCTTT	CAWIPPDRGGTEAFF
16	many	TRBJ1-5	TRBD1	TRBV12-3/TRBV12-4	TGTGCCAGCAGTTTAGCGCCGGGACAGGTCAATCAGCCCCAGCATTTT	CASSLAPGQVNQPQHF
15	NA	TRBJ2-3	TRBD2	TRBV27	TGTGCCAGCAGTTTATGGCGGGGGAGCACAGATACGCAGTATTTT	CASSLWRGSTDTQYF
14	many	TRBJ1-5	NA	TRBV6-5	TGTGCCAGCAGTTACTCCGCAGGGAAACAGCCCCAGCATTTT	CASSYSAGKQPQHF
15	many	TRBJ1-2	NA	TRBV28	TGTGCCAGCAGCCGTAAGATCTGGGGAGGAATTAGCTACACCTTC	CASSRKIWGGISYTF
12	NA	TRBJ1-4	NA	TRBV29-1	TGCAGCGTCCCGGGGGCCTGGGGAAAACTGTTTTTT	CSVPGAWGKLFF
15	NA	TRBJ1-4	NA	TRBV19	TGTGCCAGTCGTCTCAAGGGGCCCTCTAATGAAAAACTGTTTTTT	CASRLKGPSNEKLFF
16	many	TRBJ2-5	TRBD1	TRBV2	TGTGCCAGCAGCCCGATAGGACAGGGGATTCAAGAGACCCAGTACTTC	CASSPIGQGIQETQYF
13	few	TRBJ1-1	TRBD1	TRBV7-9	TGTGCCAGCAGCTCTACGGACAGGGAAAGGGCTTTCTTT	CASSSTDRERAFF
14	NA	TRBJ2-1	NA	TRBV7-2	TGTGCCAGCAGCTACCCGGGGCAGGACGATGAGCAGTTCTTC	CASSYPGQDDEQFF
15	NA	TRBJ2-7	NA	TRBV5-5	TGTGCCAGCAGCCCCGGAGGGGACCCTTCCTACGAGCAGTACTTC	CASSPGGDPSYEQYF
15	NA	TRBJ1-6	NA	TRBV7-2	TGTGCCAGCAAAGGGAGCCTTTCGAGGAATTCACCCCTCCACTTT	CASKGSLSRNSPLHF
13	NA	TRBJ1-2	NA	TRBV20-1	TGCAGTGCCAGCGGGGGCCACGGCTATGGCTACACCTTC	CSASGGHGYGYTF
13	many	TRBJ2-7	NA	TRBV28	TGTGCCAGCAGGAACAGGATGGGGTTCGAGCAGTACTTC	CASRNRMGFEQYF
13	NA	TRBJ1-2	NA	TRBV19	TGTGCCAGTAAACTCCTCTTCGGGTATGGCTACACCTTC	CASKLLFGYGYTF